This TCR beta chain originates from a study of graft-versus-host responses after intestinal transplantation. A remark on this clone: Its specificity is unknown.

Data came from immunoSEQ multiplex PCR; TCRdb stores just in-frame clones and leaves some out. The data hold about 120,000 clones, with roughly 93% observed a single time. The CDR3 consists of 15 residues. J was trimmed by 4 bases and V by 4 bases; bases with no gene match: 5. Looked up from germline, CDR1 is SGHRS and CDR2 is YFSETQ. The chain couples TRBV5-1 to TRBJ2-5; 12 bases are shared with TRBD1. The sequences come from unstimulated CD4+ T cells sorted from spleen or lymph node cells, collected before intestinal transplant. This clonotype was obtained from a human donor who received an intestinal transplant. CDR3 region: CASSLGTGGVETQYF. CDR3 coding DNA: TGCGCCAGCAGCCTGGGGACAGGGGGCGTAGAGACCCAGTACTTC.